This T cell receptor (beta chain) was sequenced in a study of cytomegalovirus exposure and HLA in healthy donors. Germline V gene sequence: CDR1 SGHDN, CDR2 FVKESK. Germline trimming cut 6 bases from V and 4 bases from J; bases unmatched to any gene: 0. CDR3 size: 13 residues. 60 Vbeta and 13 Jbeta primers were used in PCR. Measured with immunoSEQ multiplex PCR; TCRdb has only the in-frame clones, and not every one. The sample gives about 120,000 clones, around 77% of which show up once; 3.7% is in the top ten. The clonotype was recovered from a human donor in good health. This sequence joins TRBV14 and TRBJ2-2; 9 bases align to TRBD1. The specimen was PBMCs. CDR3 DNA sequence: TGTGCCAGCAGACAGGGGGCCACCGGGGAGCTGTTTTTT. It translates to CASRQGATGELFF. Drawing the rest from reference TRBV14 and TRBJ2-2, the complete variable domain is EAGVTQFPSHSVIEKGQTVTLRCDPISGHDNLYWYRRVMGKEIKFLLHFVKESKQDESGMPNNRFLAERTGGTYSTLKVQPAELEDSGVYFCASRQGATGELFFGEGSRLTVL.